Listed below are T cell receptor beta chains from one sample, sequenced in a study of OX40 agonist ivuxolimab in advanced cancers. Sequencing was performed with immunoSEQ multiplex PCR; in TCRdb, only in-frame clones are kept and a portion is missing. The profile covers about 23,000 clones, with roughly 80% appearing a single time and roughly 24% taken by the ten largest. Specimen: CD4+ or CD8+ T cells sorted from blood, collected in a trial of the OX40 agonist ivuxolimab. These receptors all come from an adult with an advanced solid tumor such as melanoma, head and neck, liver or kidney cancer. CDR3s include the opening cysteine and the closing phenylalanine or tryptophan. The D gene is left open where the match is weak. Rows may omit the clone size; those that give it use once, few, many or a size class.

D gene: -
J gene: TRBJ1-2
clone size: -
CDR3 length: 15
V gene: TRBV28
CDR3 DNA: TGTGCCAGCAGTCGGGGTTACAGGGAACGATATGGCTACACCTTC
CDR3 protein: CASSRGYRERYGYTF

D gene: -
J gene: TRBJ1-2
clone size: -
CDR3 length: 15
V gene: TRBV5-4
CDR3 DNA: TGTGCCAGCAGCTTGGATCGGACGGCAAACTATGGCTACACCTTC
CDR3 protein: CASSLDRTANYGYTF

D gene: TRBD2
J gene: TRBJ2-1
clone size: -
CDR3 length: 16
V gene: TRBV25-1
CDR3 DNA: TGTGCCAGCAGTCCCAAGAGGATAGCGGGCCACAATGAGCAGTTCTTC
CDR3 protein: CASSPKRIAGHNEQFF

D gene: TRBD1
J gene: TRBJ2-3
clone size: -
CDR3 length: 19
V gene: TRBV7-8
CDR3 DNA: TGTGCCAGCAGTTCACCTCGACAGGGGGCAGACCCCTCCCCCCACCACCAGTATTTT
CDR3 protein: CASSSPRQGADPSPHHQYF

D gene: TRBD1
J gene: TRBJ1-1
clone size: -
CDR3 length: 16
V gene: TRBV4-1
CDR3 DNA: TGCGCCAGCAGCCAAGGGACAGGGGAAGGGAACACTGAAGCTTTCTTT
CDR3 protein: CASSQGTGEGNTEAFF

D gene: -
J gene: TRBJ1-1
clone size: few
CDR3 length: 14
V gene: TRBV9
CDR3 DNA: TGTGCCAGCAGCGTGGAAGGGGGAGGTACTGAAGCTTTCTTT
CDR3 protein: CASSVEGGGTEAFF

D gene: -
J gene: TRBJ2-3
clone size: -
CDR3 length: 13
V gene: TRBV7-7
CDR3 DNA: TGTGCCAGCAGTCACGTTCCCACAGATACGCAGTATTTT
CDR3 protein: CASSHVPTDTQYF

D gene: -
J gene: TRBJ2-7
clone size: -
CDR3 length: 14
V gene: TRBV2
CDR3 DNA: TGTGCCAGCAGTGTTTTCGGGCCTTACTACGAGCAGTACTTC
CDR3 protein: CASSVFGPYYEQYF

D gene: -
J gene: TRBJ2-2
clone size: -
CDR3 length: 13
V gene: TRBV27
CDR3 DNA: TGTGCCAGCAGTTTAGGGCCCGGGTCCGAGCTGTTTTTT
CDR3 protein: CASSLGPGSELFF

D gene: TRBD1
J gene: TRBJ2-3
clone size: -
CDR3 length: 15
V gene: TRBV11-2
CDR3 DNA: TGTGCCAGCAGCACGAACAGGGGAAGGTCAGATACGCAGTATTTT
CDR3 protein: CASSTNRGRSDTQYF

D gene: -
J gene: TRBJ2-3
clone size: -
CDR3 length: 17
V gene: TRBV5-1
CDR3 DNA: TGCGCCAGCAGCTTGGCCGGGTTGGACCCTAGCACAGATACGCAGTATTTT
CDR3 protein: CASSLAGLDPSTDTQYF

D gene: -
J gene: TRBJ1-2
clone size: few
CDR3 length: 12
V gene: TRBV4-1
CDR3 DNA: TGCGCCAGCAGCCTAGGAACCTATGGCTACACCTTC
CDR3 protein: CASSLGTYGYTF

D gene: TRBD1
J gene: TRBJ1-2
clone size: once
CDR3 length: 17
V gene: TRBV4-1
CDR3 DNA: TGCGCCAGCAGTCGGACAGGGGGCCCCCAAGCTAACTATGGCTACACCTTC
CDR3 protein: CASSRTGGPQANYGYTF

D gene: -
J gene: TRBJ2-2
clone size: -
CDR3 length: 14
V gene: TRBV6-5
CDR3 DNA: TGTGCCAGCAGTTATGGAAAGAACACCGGGGAGCTGTTTTTT
CDR3 protein: CASSYGKNTGELFF

D gene: -
J gene: TRBJ2-1
clone size: -
CDR3 length: 16
V gene: TRBV6-5
CDR3 DNA: TGTGCCAGCAGTTACTCGACGGTAGTAACCAACAATGAGCAGTTCTTC
CDR3 protein: CASSYSTVVTNNEQFF

D gene: -
J gene: TRBJ2-7
clone size: -
CDR3 length: 14
V gene: TRBV5-1
CDR3 DNA: TGCGCCAGCAGCGCCCGACTGGACGACTACGAGCAGTACTTC
CDR3 protein: CASSARLDDYEQYF

D gene: -
J gene: TRBJ1-1
clone size: -
CDR3 length: 13
V gene: TRBV4-1
CDR3 DNA: TGCGCCAGCAGCCCGGCCGCGAACACTGAAGCTTTCTTT
CDR3 protein: CASSPAANTEAFF

D gene: TRBD2
J gene: TRBJ2-2
clone size: -
CDR3 length: 18
V gene: TRBV7-7
CDR3 DNA: TGTGCCAGCAGCCGAGGACTAGCGGGGGCCAAAAACACCGGGGAGCTGTTTTTT
CDR3 protein: CASSRGLAGAKNTGELFF

D gene: -
J gene: TRBJ1-5
clone size: -
CDR3 length: 14
V gene: TRBV4-1
CDR3 DNA: TGCGCCAGCAGCCCTTACGAGGGGAATCAGCCCCAGCATTTT
CDR3 protein: CASSPYEGNQPQHF

D gene: -
J gene: TRBJ2-5
clone size: -
CDR3 length: 14
V gene: TRBV11-1
CDR3 DNA: TGTGCCAGCAGCTTACCGGTGGAGGGTGAGACCCAGTACTTC
CDR3 protein: CASSLPVEGETQYF

D gene: -
J gene: TRBJ1-4
clone size: few
CDR3 length: 12
V gene: TRBV7-9
CDR3 DNA: TGTGCCAGCAGCGACAACCAAGAAAAACTGTTTTTT
CDR3 protein: CASSDNQEKLFF

D gene: -
J gene: TRBJ2-1
clone size: -
CDR3 length: 9
V gene: TRBV9
CDR3 DNA: TGTGCCAGCGGATATGAGCAGTTCTTC
CDR3 protein: CASGYEQFF

D gene: -
J gene: TRBJ1-4
clone size: -
CDR3 length: 13
V gene: TRBV21-1
CDR3 DNA: TGTGCCAGCAGCACGACAGGGACGCGGAAACTGTTTTTT
CDR3 protein: CASSTTGTRKLFF

D gene: -
J gene: TRBJ1-3
clone size: -
CDR3 length: 16
V gene: TRBV5-1
CDR3 DNA: TGCGCCAGCAGCTTGGAGGTGGCTCCCTCTGGAAACACCATATATTTT
CDR3 protein: CASSLEVAPSGNTIYF

D gene: TRBD2
J gene: TRBJ2-2
clone size: -
CDR3 length: 15
V gene: TRBV6-4
CDR3 DNA: TGTGCCAGCAGTGAACTAGCGGGAGGAACCGGGGAGCTGTTTTTT
CDR3 protein: CASSELAGGTGELFF

D gene: TRBD2
J gene: TRBJ2-7
clone size: -
CDR3 length: 13
V gene: TRBV27
CDR3 DNA: TGTGCCACCAAGGGACTAGTCCCCTACGAGCAGTACTTC
CDR3 protein: CATKGLVPYEQYF

D gene: TRBD1
J gene: TRBJ1-3
clone size: -
CDR3 length: 14
V gene: TRBV13
CDR3 DNA: TGTGCCAGCAGCCAAAGACAGGGGGGAAACACCATATATTTT
CDR3 protein: CASSQRQGGNTIYF

D gene: TRBD2
J gene: TRBJ2-3
clone size: -
CDR3 length: 15
V gene: TRBV6-6
CDR3 DNA: TGTGCCAGCAGTGGGACTAGCGCAAGCACAGATACGCAGTATTTT
CDR3 protein: CASSGTSASTDTQYF

D gene: -
J gene: TRBJ2-7
clone size: once
CDR3 length: 14
V gene: TRBV6-5
CDR3 DNA: TGTGCCAGCAGTTATGGCCGGGGGGCCTCCGAGCAGTACTTC
CDR3 protein: CASSYGRGASEQYF

D gene: -
J gene: TRBJ1-1
clone size: -
CDR3 length: 14
V gene: TRBV7-3
CDR3 DNA: TGTGCCAGCAGCGCCTCCGGGACCCACACTGAAGCTTTCTTT
CDR3 protein: CASSASGTHTEAFF

D gene: -
J gene: TRBJ1-5
clone size: -
CDR3 length: 15
V gene: TRBV6-1
CDR3 DNA: TGTGCCAGCAGTGACACAGATTATAGCAATCAGCCCCAGCATTTT
CDR3 protein: CASSDTDYSNQPQHF

D gene: -
J gene: TRBJ2-2
clone size: -
CDR3 length: 15
V gene: TRBV11-3
CDR3 DNA: TGTGCCAGCAGCTTTTCCAGCGATCGGACCGGGGAGCTGTTTTTT
CDR3 protein: CASSFSSDRTGELFF

D gene: -
J gene: TRBJ2-1
clone size: -
CDR3 length: 13
V gene: TRBV5-1
CDR3 DNA: TGCGCCAGCAGCTTGGTCGCGGAGCCTGAGCAGTTCTTC
CDR3 protein: CASSLVAEPEQFF

D gene: -
J gene: TRBJ1-4
clone size: -
CDR3 length: 11
V gene: TRBV7-6
CDR3 DNA: TGTGCCAGCAGCGAGGGGGAAAAACTGTTTTTT
CDR3 protein: CASSEGEKLFF

D gene: TRBD2
J gene: TRBJ2-7
clone size: -
CDR3 length: 15
V gene: TRBV9
CDR3 DNA: TGTGCCAGCAGCCCAAGAGCGGGGGGGCTGTACGAGCAGTACTTC
CDR3 protein: CASSPRAGGLYEQYF

D gene: -
J gene: TRBJ2-3
clone size: -
CDR3 length: 14
V gene: TRBV14
CDR3 DNA: TGTGCCAGCAGCCAAGACGCGGCTACAGATACGCAGTATTTT
CDR3 protein: CASSQDAATDTQYF

D gene: TRBD1
J gene: TRBJ1-2
clone size: -
CDR3 length: 14
V gene: TRBV25-1
CDR3 DNA: TGTGCCAGCAGAAGTGAGGACAGGGGTGGTGGCTACACCTTC
CDR3 protein: CASRSEDRGGGYTF

D gene: -
J gene: TRBJ1-3
clone size: -
CDR3 length: 14
V gene: TRBV5-1
CDR3 DNA: TGCGCCAGCAGCTCTGTTGGCTCTGGAAACACCATATATTTT
CDR3 protein: CASSSVGSGNTIYF

D gene: TRBD1
J gene: TRBJ2-7
clone size: -
CDR3 length: 15
V gene: TRBV5-5
CDR3 DNA: TGTGCCAGCAGCTTCTCCCGGACAGGGGACTACGAGCAGTACTTC
CDR3 protein: CASSFSRTGDYEQYF

D gene: -
J gene: TRBJ2-7
clone size: -
CDR3 length: 14
V gene: TRBV7-6
CDR3 DNA: TGTGCCAGCAGCTTAATAGGGGGCTCCTACGAGCAGTACTTC
CDR3 protein: CASSLIGGSYEQYF

D gene: -
J gene: TRBJ2-7
clone size: -
CDR3 length: 13
V gene: TRBV19
CDR3 DNA: TGTGCCAGTAGTACGGCTTTATCCCGCGAGCAGTACTTC
CDR3 protein: CASSTALSREQYF

D gene: -
J gene: TRBJ2-7
clone size: -
CDR3 length: 13
V gene: TRBV28
CDR3 DNA: TGTGCCAGCGCAGTGAGGTATAGCTACGAGCAGTACTTC
CDR3 protein: CASAVRYSYEQYF

D gene: -
J gene: TRBJ2-1
clone size: -
CDR3 length: 9
V gene: TRBV7-9
CDR3 DNA: TGTGCCAGCAGCGATGAGCAGTTCTTC
CDR3 protein: CASSDEQFF

D gene: -
J gene: TRBJ2-5
clone size: -
CDR3 length: 14
V gene: TRBV9
CDR3 DNA: TGTGCCAGCAGCGTAGCCGATCTCCAAGAGACCCAGTACTTC
CDR3 protein: CASSVADLQETQYF

D gene: -
J gene: TRBJ1-2
clone size: once
CDR3 length: 15
V gene: TRBV30
CDR3 DNA: TGTGCCTGGAGTGTACTGTCTCACGAGAGGGATGGCTACACCTTC
CDR3 protein: CAWSVLSHERDGYTF

D gene: TRBD1
J gene: TRBJ2-2
clone size: -
CDR3 length: 16
V gene: TRBV9
CDR3 DNA: TGTGCCAGCAGCGTAGTGGACAGGGGGCGCACCGGGGAGCTGTTTTTT
CDR3 protein: CASSVVDRGRTGELFF

D gene: TRBD1
J gene: TRBJ2-1
clone size: -
CDR3 length: 14
V gene: TRBV7-9
CDR3 DNA: TGTGCCAGCAGCCCCGACAGGGGGTCCAATGAGCAGTTCTTC
CDR3 protein: CASSPDRGSNEQFF

D gene: -
J gene: TRBJ2-7
clone size: -
CDR3 length: 14
V gene: TRBV6-1
CDR3 DNA: TGTGCCAGCAAACAGGGTGTGGAGGTCTACGAGCAGTACTTC
CDR3 protein: CASKQGVEVYEQYF

D gene: -
J gene: TRBJ2-2
clone size: -
CDR3 length: 11
V gene: TRBV30
CDR3 DNA: TGTGCCTGGAGGGACCCCGGGGAGCTGTTTTTT
CDR3 protein: CAWRDPGELFF

D gene: TRBD1
J gene: TRBJ1-3
clone size: -
CDR3 length: 17
V gene: TRBV5-1
CDR3 DNA: TGCGCCAGCAGCTTGGGGACAGGGCAACTAGGAGAGAACACCATATATTTT
CDR3 protein: CASSLGTGQLGENTIYF

D gene: -
J gene: TRBJ2-1
clone size: -
CDR3 length: 13
V gene: TRBV9
CDR3 DNA: TGTGCCAGCAGCTCGCGACAGCCCGATGAGCAGTTCTTC
CDR3 protein: CASSSRQPDEQFF

D gene: -
J gene: TRBJ1-4
clone size: -
CDR3 length: 15
V gene: TRBV15
CDR3 DNA: TGTGCCACCAGCAGAGATAGAGGGGGGAATGAAAAACTGTTTTTT
CDR3 protein: CATSRDRGGNEKLFF

D gene: TRBD2
J gene: TRBJ2-3
clone size: -
CDR3 length: 14
V gene: TRBV10-1
CDR3 DNA: TGCGCCAGCAACGGACTAGCGGGCCAAGATACGCAGTATTTT
CDR3 protein: CASNGLAGQDTQYF

D gene: -
J gene: TRBJ2-1
clone size: once
CDR3 length: 15
V gene: TRBV7-9
CDR3 DNA: TGTGCCAGCAGCTTGCCCGCGGGTACCTACAATGAGCAGTTCTTC
CDR3 protein: CASSLPAGTYNEQFF

D gene: TRBD2
J gene: TRBJ2-7
clone size: few
CDR3 length: 16
V gene: TRBV7-9
CDR3 DNA: TGTGCCAGCAGCGTAGGACTAGCGGGATATCTGGCCGAGCAGTACTTC
CDR3 protein: CASSVGLAGYLAEQYF

D gene: -
J gene: TRBJ1-4
clone size: medium-sized
CDR3 length: 14
V gene: TRBV7-8
CDR3 DNA: TGTGCCAGCAGCTTCCTGCGGGAGGATGAAAAACTGTTTTTT
CDR3 protein: CASSFLREDEKLFF

D gene: -
J gene: TRBJ2-2
clone size: -
CDR3 length: 13
V gene: TRBV27
CDR3 DNA: TGTGCCAGCAGTGACTACCACACCGGGGAGCTGTTTTTT
CDR3 protein: CASSDYHTGELFF

D gene: TRBD2
J gene: TRBJ2-1
clone size: -
CDR3 length: 13
V gene: TRBV27
CDR3 DNA: TGTGCCAGCAGTTTTCGACTAGCTTATGAGCAGTTCTTC
CDR3 protein: CASSFRLAYEQFF

D gene: TRBD2
J gene: TRBJ2-1
clone size: -
CDR3 length: 14
V gene: TRBV7-6
CDR3 DNA: TGTGCCACCAAACAACTAGCGGGGATCAGTGAGCAGTTCTTC
CDR3 protein: CATKQLAGISEQFF